The rows below give T cell receptor beta chains drawn from one sample of a study of cytomegalovirus exposure and HLA in healthy donors. Using immunoSEQ multiplex PCR, the repertoire was profiled, and TCRdb retains in-frame clones only, with some absent. The data contain tens of thousands of clones, roughly 84% of them singletons. Sequenced input: PBMCs. These receptors were collected from a woman aged 18-30 years in good health and CMV-seronegative. Both conserved end residues are part of each CDR3. The order of the fields is V gene, J gene, CDR3 protein.

>TRBV30|TRBJ2-7
CAWGAGDEQYF
>TRBV28|TRBJ2-4
CASSPRDRVFSIQYF
>TRBV18|TRBJ2-5
CASSPGNQETQYF
>TRBV28|TRBJ1-2
CAIGQGSYGYTF
>TRBV18|TRBJ2-7
CASSTSGRVHEQYF
>TRBV7-2|TRBJ2-5
CASSLSLGTQYF
>TRBV5-1|TRBJ2-7
CASSAGQGLDEQYF
>TRBV6-1|TRBJ1-3
CASSGSLGDRGGNTIYF
>TRBV6-5|TRBJ2-5
CASSFRSGIRGETQYF
>TRBV29-1|TRBJ2-7
CSVEDLRGVQYF
>TRBV4-3|TRBJ1-1
CASSQVGTATEAFF
>TRBV27|TRBJ2-7
CASSLGDRGYEQYF
>TRBV2|TRBJ2-3
CASTGTHTDTQYF
>TRBV6-5|TRBJ2-2
CASSRTTNTGELFF
>TRBV6-1|TRBJ2-5
CASSVDRGVETQYF
>TRBV10-3|TRBJ2-7
CAISESGQSYEQYF
>TRBV7-3|TRBJ2-1
CASSLDQGAGEQFF
>TRBV9|TRBJ1-2
CASSVEPTPYGYTF
>TRBV4-1|TRBJ2-7
CASSGTSGYEQYF
>TRBV27|TRBJ1-1
CASSPTQGNTEAFF
>TRBV19|TRBJ1-6
CASSARRQGHRALHF
>TRBV9|TRBJ2-1
CASSVAVYNEQFF
>TRBV5-4|TRBJ2-1
CASSPAQGSFRGNEQFF
>TRBV7-9|TRBJ1-2
CASTMTGPYYGYTF
>TRBV4-1|TRBJ1-5
CASSQDSTGRGPQHF
>TRBV4-3|TRBJ2-5
CASSQSGTQETQYF
>TRBV15|TRBJ2-5
CATSREPSGAETQYF
>TRBV7-9|TRBJ2-5
CASSLEERRPPETQYF
>TRBV29-1|TRBJ2-5
CSVEGGRASGSGETQYF
>TRBV6-5|TRBJ1-1
CASSYTGGNTEAFF
>TRBV15|TRBJ2-6
CATSRGASSGANVLTF
>TRBV5-1|TRBJ1-1
CASSLVTLTNTEAFF
>TRBV28|TRBJ2-7
CASSLYGNSYEQYF
>TRBV7-3|TRBJ2-2
CASSLMETGELFF
>TRBV28|TRBJ1-4
CASSSQGSGNEKLFF
>TRBV5-1|TRBJ1-1
CASSLDSRGAEAFF